One sample yielded the 15 T cell receptor beta chains listed below, sequenced in a study of T cell responses to AZD1222 COVID-19 vaccine. TCRdb keeps only in-frame clones here, not all; method: immunoSEQ multiplex PCR. The sample has over 150,000 clones; 90% are singletons. The sample in question was peripheral blood, obtained on day 0 of AZD1222 vaccination. The receptors shown here come from an adult in good health.

This chain joins TRBV1 and TRBJ1-5; the table's D call TRBD1 went unverified against the DNA. TRBV1 corresponds to a pseudogene. This CDR3 region has 16 residues. As DNA, the CDR3 is TGCACCAGCAGCCAAGAGGACAGGGGGCATCATCAGCCCCAGCATTTT. It is translated as CTSSQEDRGHHQPQHF.

This clone was observed a few times. This chain connects TRBV7-2 to TRBJ1-4; 9 bases agree with TRBD1. The trim removed 5 bases at V and 7 bases at J, leaving 8 bases unmatched. This CDR3 spans 15 amino acids. Germline lookup yields CDR1 SGHTA and CDR2 FQGNSA. This chain's CDR3 is CASSRDRVETEKLFF. CDR3 sequence (DNA): TGTGCCAGCAGCCGGGACAGGGTTGAGACTGAAAAACTGTTTTTT. Based on the CDR3 plus reference TRBV7-2 and TRBJ1-4, the full variable domain is GAGVSQSPSNKVTEKGKDVELRCDPISGHTALYWYRQSLGQGLEFLIYFQGNSAPDKSGLPSDRFSAERTGGSVSTLTIQRTQQEDSAVYLCASSRDRVETEKLFFGSGTQLSVL.

The rearrangement links TRBV11-2 to TRBJ1-2, with no clear D. The CDR3 spans 13 residues. Trimming removed 5 bases from V and 7 bases from J, with 14 bases in between. Germline CDR1 reads SGHAT; CDR2 reads FQNNGV. The CDR3 DNA reads TGTGCCAGCAGCGAGGGAGTAAGGGTTGGCTACACCTTC. It translates to CASSEGVRVGYTF.

In the case of this clone: Compared with germline, one end of the junction differs, possibly owing to a read error. The chain couples TRBV5-1 to TRBJ1-2, with TRBD1 identical over 8 bases. The CDR3 totals 13 residues. Germline-derived CDR1 and CDR2 are SGHRS and YFSETQ. CDR3 nucleotide sequence: TGCGCCAGCAGATTGGACAGGGCAAGTGGCTACACCTTC. Amino acid sequence: CASRLDRASGYTF.

The chain uses TRBV28 and TRBJ1-5; TRBD1 might be the D (5 bases). This CDR3 contains 14 residues. Deletions cut 7 bases from V and 4 bases from J, with 14 bases between. The germline CDR1 and CDR2 sequences are MDHEN and SYDVKM. CDR3 in amino acids: CASNSQGRNQPQHF. The DNA for the CDR3 is TGTGCCAGCAATTCCCAGGGTAGGAATCAGCCCCAGCATTTT.

The CDR3 nucleotides read TGTGCCAGCAGCACCGGACGAGCTACGGATAACTATGGCTACACCTTC. This gives the protein CASSTGRATDNYGYTF. This chain joins TRBV7-9 and TRBJ1-2; D remains ambiguous. The V end was cut by 5 bases, the J end by 1 base, with 17 bases between. The CDR3 runs 16 residues. Germline loops: CDR1 SEHNR, CDR2 FQNEAQ (reference sequence).

This chain links TRBV12-3 or TRBV12-4 with TRBJ1-2; no clear D. The ends were cut back, 3 bases at V and 7 bases at J, with 9 bases in the middle. CDR3 length equals 12 residues. The CDR3 DNA reads as TGTGCCAGCAGTTTGGAGGGAGTTGGCTACACCTTC. Translating gives CASSLEGVGYTF.

V is TRBV28 and J is TRBJ2-7; D not resolved. This CDR3 comprises 15 residues. From germline, CDR1 is MDHEN and CDR2 SYDVKM. V gave up 5 bases and J gave up 2 bases, with 16 bases separating them. The DNA of the CDR3 is TGTGCCAGCAGTCATGGGTCCGGGTATCCCTACGAGCAGTACTTC. It encodes CASSHGSGYPYEQYF.

The gene calls are TRBV4-3 and TRBJ1-5, with D perhaps matching TRBD1 (6 bases). V lost 2 bases and J lost 3, with 11 bases in between. Germline V gene sequence: CDR1 LGHNA, CDR2 YSLEER. The CDR3 covers 15 residues. This chain's CDR3 is CASSQNRVANQPQHF. For the CDR3, the DNA is TGCGCCAGCAGCCAAAACAGGGTTGCCAATCAGCCCCAGCATTTT.

The V and J genes are TRBV5-6 and TRBJ1-5; D is uncertain. The CDR3 has 17 amino acids. Trimming left V 1 base short and J 2 bases short, with 16 bases between. Germline loops: CDR1 SGHDT, CDR2 YYEEEE. The CDR3 DNA reads as TGTGCCAGCAGCTTGAGGACTCCCTCGACGGGCAATCAGCCCCAGCATTTT. Translation: CASSLRTPSTGNQPQHF. The variable domain in full, with the rest retrieved from reference TRBV5-6 and TRBJ1-5, is DAGVTQSPTHLIKTRGQQVTLRCSPKSGHDTVSWYQQALGQGPQFIFQYYEEEERQRGNFPDRFSGHQFPNYSSELNVNALLLGDSALYLCASSLRTPSTGNQPQHFGDGTRLSIL.

This clone was found once. The chain joins TRBV19 to TRBJ1-5, with TRBD1 identical over 9 bases. Germline V lookup: CDR1 LNHDA, CDR2 SQIVND (reference sequence). V gave up 6 bases and J gave up 1 base; unmatched junction bases: 4. CDR3 length equals 15 residues. The DNA of the CDR3 is TGTGCCAGTAGGGGACAGGGTGAGAGCAATCAGCCCCAGCATTTT. It yields the protein CASRGQGESNQPQHF. Based on the CDR3 plus reference TRBV19 and TRBJ1-5, the full variable domain is DGGITQSPKYLFRKEGQNVTLSCEQNLNHDAMYWYRQDPGQGLRLIYYSQIVNDFQKGDIAEGYSVSREKKESFPLTVTSAQKNPTAFYLCASRGQGESNQPQHFGDGTRLSIL.

This clone is medium-sized by share. The same CDR3 also results from other DNA sequences found in this sample. The chain combines TRBV3-1 (or the pseudogene TRBV3-2) with TRBJ1-4; D gene ambiguous. The CDR3 has 13 residues. V shed 1 base and J shed 8 bases, with 8 bases lying between them. Germline V gives CDR1 LGHDT, CDR2 YNNKEL (reference sequence). CDR3 sequence reads: CASSQVSGEKLFF. Written as DNA, the CDR3 is TGTGCCAGCAGCCAAGTAAGCGGCGAAAAACTGTTTTTT.

The rearrangement joins TRBV27 to TRBJ1-5; TRBD1 matches at 10 bases. J lost 2 bases, V lost 0 bases, and 13 bases had no gene match. The CDR3 runs 20 residues. Germline values: CDR1 MNHEY, CDR2 SMNVEV (reference sequence). The CDR3 loop is CASSLSSPTGGGMGNQPQHF. CDR3 bases: TGTGCCAGCAGTTTATCGAGCCCGACAGGGGGCGGTATGGGCAATCAGCCCCAGCATTTT.

The J gene is TRBJ1-1, the V gene TRBV6-2 or TRBV6-3; D not resolved. The CDR3 has 15 residues. Germline CDR1 MNHEY, CDR2 SVGEGT. Trimming pared 6 bases from V and 1 base from J, leaving 15 bases between. The CDR3 DNA reads TGTGCCAGCAGCCCCCAGAGCCTTTCGAACACTGAAGCTTTCTTT. Translated, it gives CASSPQSLSNTEAFF.

J is TRBJ1-3 and V is TRBV28, with D possibly matching TRBD1 (5 bases). This CDR3 comprises 14 residues. Germline assignment: CDR1 MDHEN and CDR2 SYDVKM. Trimming pared 4 bases from V and 4 bases from J, leaving 11 bases between. The CDR3, as DNA: TGTGCCAGCAGTTCCGGGACGCTCGGAAACACCATATATTTT. This sequence encodes CASSSGTLGNTIYF.